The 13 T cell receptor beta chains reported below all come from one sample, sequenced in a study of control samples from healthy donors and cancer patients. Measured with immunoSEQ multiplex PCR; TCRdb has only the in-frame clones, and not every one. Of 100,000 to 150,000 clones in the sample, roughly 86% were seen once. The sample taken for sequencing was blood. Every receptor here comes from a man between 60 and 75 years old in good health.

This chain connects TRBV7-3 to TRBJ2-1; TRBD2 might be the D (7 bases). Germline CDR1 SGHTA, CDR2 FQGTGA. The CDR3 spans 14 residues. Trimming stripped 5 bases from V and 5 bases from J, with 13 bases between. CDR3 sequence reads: CASSGGAQDNEQFF. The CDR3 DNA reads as TGTGCCAGCAGCGGGGGGGCGCAGGACAATGAGCAGTTCTTC.

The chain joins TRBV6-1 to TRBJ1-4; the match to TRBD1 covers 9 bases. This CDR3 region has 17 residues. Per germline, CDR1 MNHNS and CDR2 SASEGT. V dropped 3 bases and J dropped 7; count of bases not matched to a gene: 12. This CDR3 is CASSDPGTGILSEKLFF. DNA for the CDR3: TGTGCCAGCAGTGACCCCGGGACAGGGATTCTCAGTGAAAAACTGTTTTTT.

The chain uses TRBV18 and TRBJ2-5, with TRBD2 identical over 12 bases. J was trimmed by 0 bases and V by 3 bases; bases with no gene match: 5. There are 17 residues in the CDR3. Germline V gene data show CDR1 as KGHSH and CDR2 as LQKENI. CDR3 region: CASSPRLAGVYQETQYF. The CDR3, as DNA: TGTGCCAGCTCACCTAGACTAGCGGGGGTGTACCAAGAGACCCAGTACTTC.

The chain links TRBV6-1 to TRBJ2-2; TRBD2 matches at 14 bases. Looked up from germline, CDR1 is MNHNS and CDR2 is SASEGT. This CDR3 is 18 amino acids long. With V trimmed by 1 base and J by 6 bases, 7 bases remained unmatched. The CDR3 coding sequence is TGTGCCAGCAGTGAAGTGCGACTAGCGGGGGGGGTCGCCGGGGAGCTGTTTTTT. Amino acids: CASSEVRLAGGVAGELFF.

For the CDR3, the DNA is TGTGCCACCAGCACTTCCTTCGGGGAGCTGTTTTTT. It translates to CATSTSFGELFF. The chain has TRBV24-1 and TRBJ2-2, with D hard to call. The CDR3 loop spans 12 amino acids. V shed 7 bases and J shed 7 bases, with 9 bases lying between them. Germline CDR1 is KGHDR and CDR2 is SFDVKD.

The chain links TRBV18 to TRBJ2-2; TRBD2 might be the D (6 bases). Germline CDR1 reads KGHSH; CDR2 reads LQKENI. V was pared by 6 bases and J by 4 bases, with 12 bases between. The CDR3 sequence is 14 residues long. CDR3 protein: CASSPTTSTGELFF. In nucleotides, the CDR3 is TGTGCCAGCTCTCCTACGACTAGCACCGGGGAGCTGTTTTTT. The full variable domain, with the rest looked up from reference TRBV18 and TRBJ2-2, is NAGVMQNPRHLVRRRGQEARLRCSPMKGHSHVYWYRQLPEEGLKFMVYLQKENIIDESGMPKERFSAEFPKEGPSILRIQQVVRGDSAAYFCASSPTTSTGELFFGEGSRLTVL.

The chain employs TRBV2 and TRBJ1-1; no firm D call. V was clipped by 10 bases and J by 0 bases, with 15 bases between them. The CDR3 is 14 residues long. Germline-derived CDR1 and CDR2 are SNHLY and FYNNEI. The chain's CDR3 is CATTRGILNTEAFF. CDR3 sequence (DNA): TGTGCCACCACGAGAGGGATATTGAACACTGAAGCTTTCTTT.

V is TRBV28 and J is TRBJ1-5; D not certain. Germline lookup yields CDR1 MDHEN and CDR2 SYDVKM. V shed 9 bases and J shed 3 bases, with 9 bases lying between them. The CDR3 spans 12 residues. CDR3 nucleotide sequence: TGTGCCAGTTACAGCTCCAATCAGCCCCAGCATTTT. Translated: CASYSSNQPQHF.

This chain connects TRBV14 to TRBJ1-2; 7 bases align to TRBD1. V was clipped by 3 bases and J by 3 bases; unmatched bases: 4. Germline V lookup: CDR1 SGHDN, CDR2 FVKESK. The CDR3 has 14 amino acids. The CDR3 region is CASSHEGGHYGYTF. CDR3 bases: TGTGCCAGCAGCCATGAAGGGGGCCACTATGGCTACACCTTC.

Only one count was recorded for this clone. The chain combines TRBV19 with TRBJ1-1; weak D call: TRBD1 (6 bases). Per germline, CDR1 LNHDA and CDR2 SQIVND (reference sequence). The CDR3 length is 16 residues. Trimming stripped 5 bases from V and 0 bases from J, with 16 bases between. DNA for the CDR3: TGTGCCAGTAGTCCCTCGGCGGGGGCCATGAACACTGAAGCTTTCTTT. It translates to CASSPSAGAMNTEAFF.

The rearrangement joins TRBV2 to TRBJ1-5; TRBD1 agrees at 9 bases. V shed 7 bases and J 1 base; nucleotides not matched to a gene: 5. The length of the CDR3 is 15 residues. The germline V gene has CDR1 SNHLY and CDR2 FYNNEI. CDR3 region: CASTGQGLSNQPQHF. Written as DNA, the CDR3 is TGTGCCAGCACGGGACAGGGATTGAGCAATCAGCCCCAGCATTTT. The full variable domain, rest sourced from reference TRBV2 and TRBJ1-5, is EPEVTQTPSHQVTQMGQEVILRCVPISNHLYFYWYRQILGQKVEFLVSFYNNEISEKSEIFDDQFSVERPDGSNFTLKIRSTKLEDSAMYFCASTGQGLSNQPQHFGDGTRLSIL.

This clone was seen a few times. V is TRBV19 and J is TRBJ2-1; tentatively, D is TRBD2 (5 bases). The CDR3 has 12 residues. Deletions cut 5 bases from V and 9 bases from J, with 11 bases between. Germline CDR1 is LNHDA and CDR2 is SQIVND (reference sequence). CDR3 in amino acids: CASSYSSTEQFF. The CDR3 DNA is TGTGCCAGTAGTTACTCTAGCACTGAGCAGTTCTTC. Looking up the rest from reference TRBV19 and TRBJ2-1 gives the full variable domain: DGGITQSPKYLFRKEGQNVTLSCEQNLNHDAMYWYRQDPGQGLRLIYYSQIVNDFQKGDIAEGYSVSREKKESFPLTVTSAQKNPTAFYLCASSYSSTEQFFGPGTRLTVL.

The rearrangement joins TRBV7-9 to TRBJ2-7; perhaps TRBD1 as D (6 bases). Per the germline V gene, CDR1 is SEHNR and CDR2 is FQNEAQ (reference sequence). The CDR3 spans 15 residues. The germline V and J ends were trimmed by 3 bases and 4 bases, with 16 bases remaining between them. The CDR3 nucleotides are TGTGCCAGCAGCTTGGTAGAATGGGGGCAATACGAGCAGTACTTC. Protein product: CASSLVEWGQYEQYF.